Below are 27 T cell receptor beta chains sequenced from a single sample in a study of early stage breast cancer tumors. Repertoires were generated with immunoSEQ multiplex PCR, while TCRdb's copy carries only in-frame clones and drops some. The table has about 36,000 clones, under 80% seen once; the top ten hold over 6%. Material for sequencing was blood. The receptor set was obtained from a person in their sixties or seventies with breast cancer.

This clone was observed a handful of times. Here the CDR3 reads CASRTGGAPEQYF. The CDR3 nucleotides read TGTGCCAGCAGGACAGGGGGCGCCCCCGAGCAGTACTTC. The chain is built from TRBV2 and TRBJ2-7; 10 nucleotides align to TRBD1. Trimming cost V 6 bases and J 6 bases; bases outside gene matches: 5. This CDR3 is built from 13 residues. The germline V gene encodes CDR1 SNHLY and CDR2 FYNNEI.

This chain's CDR3 is CAISGSHSYNEQFF. CDR3 sequence (DNA): TGTGCCATCTCCGGAAGCCACTCCTACAATGAGCAGTTCTTC. The chain uses TRBV28 and TRBJ2-1; D is undetermined. The V end was cut by 10 bases, the J end by 0 bases, with 13 bases between. Germline V gene lookup returns CDR1 MDHEN and CDR2 SYDVKM. This CDR3 contains 14 residues. The complete variable domain, with remaining parts taken from reference TRBV28 and TRBJ2-1, reads DVKVTQSSRYLVKRTGEKVFLECVQDMDHENMFWYRQDPGLGLRLIYFSYDVKMKEKGDIPEGYSVSREKKERFSLILESASTNQTSMYLCAISGSHSYNEQFFGPGTRLTVL.

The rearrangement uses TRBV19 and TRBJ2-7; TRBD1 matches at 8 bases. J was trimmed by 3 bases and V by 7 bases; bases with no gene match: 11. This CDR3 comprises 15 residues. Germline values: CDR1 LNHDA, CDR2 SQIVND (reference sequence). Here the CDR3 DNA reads TGTGCCAGTACCCCCGGACAGGGACCCAACTACGAGCAGTACTTC. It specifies CASTPGQGPNYEQYF.

In DNA, the CDR3 is TGTGCCAGCAGTGAATGGACTAGCGGGAGGAATCGACAAGAGACCCAGTACTTC. Translation: CASSEWTSGRNRQETQYF. The chain is built from TRBV6-1 and TRBJ2-5; 14 nucleotides line up with TRBD2. J gave up 2 bases and V 2 bases, and 7 bases lay outside the gene matches. CDR1 is MNHNS and CDR2 is SASEGT in the germline V gene. The CDR3 runs to 18 residues.

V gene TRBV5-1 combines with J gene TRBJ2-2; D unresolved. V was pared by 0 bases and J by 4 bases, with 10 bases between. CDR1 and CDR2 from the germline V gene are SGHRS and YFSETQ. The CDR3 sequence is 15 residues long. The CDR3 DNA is TGCGCCAGCAGCTTGGATCCGGGCGGCACCGGGGAGCTGTTTTTT. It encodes CASSLDPGGTGELFF.

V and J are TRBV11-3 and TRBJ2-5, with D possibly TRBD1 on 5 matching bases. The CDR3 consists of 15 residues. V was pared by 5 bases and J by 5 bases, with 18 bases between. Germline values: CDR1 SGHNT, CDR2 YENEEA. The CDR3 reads CASSSGANSYETQYF. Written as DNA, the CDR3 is TGTGCCAGCAGCAGTGGGGCGAATAGTTATGAGACCCAGTACTTC.

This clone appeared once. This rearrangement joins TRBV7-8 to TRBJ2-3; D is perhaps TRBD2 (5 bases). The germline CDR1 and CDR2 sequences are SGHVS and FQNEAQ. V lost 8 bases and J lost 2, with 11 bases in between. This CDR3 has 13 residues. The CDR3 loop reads CASSWTPTDTQYF. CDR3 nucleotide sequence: TGTGCCAGCTCCTGGACTCCCACAGATACGCAGTATTTT.

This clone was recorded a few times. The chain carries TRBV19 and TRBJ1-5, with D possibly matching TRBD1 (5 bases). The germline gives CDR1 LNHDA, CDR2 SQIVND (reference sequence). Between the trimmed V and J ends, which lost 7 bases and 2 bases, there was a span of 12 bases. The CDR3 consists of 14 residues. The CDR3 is CASKSGQGNQPQHF. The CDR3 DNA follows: TGTGCCAGTAAATCAGGGCAGGGCAATCAGCCCCAGCATTTT.

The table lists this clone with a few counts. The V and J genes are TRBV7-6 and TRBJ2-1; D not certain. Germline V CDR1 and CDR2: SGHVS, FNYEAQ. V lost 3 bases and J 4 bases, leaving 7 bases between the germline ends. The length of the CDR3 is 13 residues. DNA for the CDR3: TGTGCCAGCAGCTTCTCTAGTTACAATGAGCAGTTCTTC. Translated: CASSFSSYNEQFF.

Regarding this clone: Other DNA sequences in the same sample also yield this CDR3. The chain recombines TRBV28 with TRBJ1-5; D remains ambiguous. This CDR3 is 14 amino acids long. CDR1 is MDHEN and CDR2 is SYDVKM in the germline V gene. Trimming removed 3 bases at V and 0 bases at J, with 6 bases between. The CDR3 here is CASSFYSSNQPQHF. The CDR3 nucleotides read TGTGCCAGCAGTTTCTACAGTAGCAATCAGCCCCAGCATTTT.

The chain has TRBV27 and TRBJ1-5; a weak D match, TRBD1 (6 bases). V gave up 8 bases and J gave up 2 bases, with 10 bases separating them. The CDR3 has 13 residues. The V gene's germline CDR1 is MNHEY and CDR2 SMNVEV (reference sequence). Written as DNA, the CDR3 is TGTGCCAGCTGTAGACAGGGCAATCAGCCCCAGCATTTT. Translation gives CASCRQGNQPQHF.

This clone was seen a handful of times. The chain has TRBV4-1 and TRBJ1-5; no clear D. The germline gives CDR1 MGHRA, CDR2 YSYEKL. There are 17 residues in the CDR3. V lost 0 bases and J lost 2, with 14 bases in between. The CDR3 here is CASSQDVGWRGNQPQHF. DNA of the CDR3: TGCGCCAGCAGCCAAGATGTTGGATGGAGGGGCAATCAGCCCCAGCATTTT.

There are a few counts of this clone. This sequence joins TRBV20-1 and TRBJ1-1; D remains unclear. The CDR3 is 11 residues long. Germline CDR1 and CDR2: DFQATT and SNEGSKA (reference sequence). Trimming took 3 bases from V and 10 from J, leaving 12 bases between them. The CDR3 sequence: CSASKGSGAFF. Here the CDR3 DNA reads TGCAGTGCTAGCAAGGGTTCGGGAGCTTTCTTT.

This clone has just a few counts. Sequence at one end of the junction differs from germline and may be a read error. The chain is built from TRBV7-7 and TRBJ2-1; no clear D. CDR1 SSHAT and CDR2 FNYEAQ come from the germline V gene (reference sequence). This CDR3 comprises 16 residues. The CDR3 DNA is TGTGCTAGCAGCCCGAGTTACAGTGTCTCCTACAATGAGCAGTTCTTC. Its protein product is CASSPSYSVSYNEQFF. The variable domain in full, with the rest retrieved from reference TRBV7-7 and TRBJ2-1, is GAGVSQSPRYKVTKRGQDVTLRCDPISSHATLYWYQQALGQGPEFLTYFNYEAQPDKSGLPSDRFSAERPEGSISTLTIQRTEQRDSAMYRCASSPSYSVSYNEQFFGPGTRLTVL.

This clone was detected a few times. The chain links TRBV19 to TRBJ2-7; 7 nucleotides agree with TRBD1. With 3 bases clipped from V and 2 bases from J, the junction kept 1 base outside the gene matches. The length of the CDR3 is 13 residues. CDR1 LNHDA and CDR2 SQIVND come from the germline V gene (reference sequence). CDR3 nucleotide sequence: TGTGCCAGTAGTATCGACAGGGCCTACGAGCAGTACTTC. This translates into CASSIDRAYEQYF.

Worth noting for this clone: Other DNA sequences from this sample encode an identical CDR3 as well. The DNA for the CDR3 is TGTGCCATCAGTGAGTCTGGGGGGACGGGAAACACCATATATTTT. The encoded protein is CAISESGGTGNTIYF. The chain carries TRBV10-3 and TRBJ1-3; maybe TRBD1 (5 bases). The germline V gene has CDR1 ENHRY and CDR2 SYGVKD. V lost 0 bases and J lost 4, with 10 bases in between. CDR3 length equals 15 residues.

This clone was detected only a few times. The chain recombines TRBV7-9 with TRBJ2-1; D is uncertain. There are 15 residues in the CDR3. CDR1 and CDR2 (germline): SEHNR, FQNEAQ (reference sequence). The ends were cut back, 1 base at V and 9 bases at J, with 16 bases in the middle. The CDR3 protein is CASSLVYYGRGEQFF. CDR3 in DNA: TGTGCCAGCAGCTTAGTTTACTACGGTCGTGGTGAGCAGTTCTTC.

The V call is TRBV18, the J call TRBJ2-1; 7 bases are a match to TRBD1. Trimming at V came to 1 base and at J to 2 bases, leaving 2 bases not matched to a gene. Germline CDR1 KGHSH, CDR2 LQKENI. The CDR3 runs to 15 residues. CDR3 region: CASSPLGTAYNEQFF. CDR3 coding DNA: TGTGCCAGCTCACCACTGGGGACAGCCTACAATGAGCAGTTCTTC.

DNA for the CDR3: TGCGCCAGCAGTCATCCGAAGAGGAGTTGTCAGCCCCAGCATTTT. Translated: CASSHPKRSCQPQHF. The rearrangement uses TRBV23-1 and TRBJ1-5; D remains unclear. TRBV23-1 is an open reading frame whose function is uncertain. With 3 bases removed from V and 6 bases from J, the gap between germline ends came to 15 bases. The CDR3 sequence is 15 residues long.

The CDR3 DNA reads TGTGCCAGCAGGCTGGGGACTAACATCAATGAGCAGTTCTTC. The encoded protein is CASRLGTNINEQFF. The rearrangement uses TRBV6-1 and TRBJ2-1; 7 bases match TRBD2. Losses at the gene ends were 6 bases for V and 6 bases for J; bases not matched to a gene: 8. CDR3 length: 14 amino acids. Germline assignment: CDR1 MNHNS and CDR2 SASEGT.

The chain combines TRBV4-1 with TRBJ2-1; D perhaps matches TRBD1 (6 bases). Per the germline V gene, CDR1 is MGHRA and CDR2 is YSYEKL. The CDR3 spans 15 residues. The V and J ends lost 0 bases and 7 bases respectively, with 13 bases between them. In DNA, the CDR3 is TGCGCCAGCAGCCAAGAGGGGGCTAGAGGTAATGAGCAGTTCTTC. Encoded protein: CASSQEGARGNEQFF.

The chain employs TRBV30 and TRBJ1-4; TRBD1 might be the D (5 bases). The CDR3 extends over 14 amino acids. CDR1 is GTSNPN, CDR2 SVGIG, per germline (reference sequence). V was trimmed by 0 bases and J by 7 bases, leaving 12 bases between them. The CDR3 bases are TGTGCCTGGAGTGTTGGGCAGGGCGGTGAAAAACTGTTTTTT. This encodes CAWSVGQGGEKLFF.

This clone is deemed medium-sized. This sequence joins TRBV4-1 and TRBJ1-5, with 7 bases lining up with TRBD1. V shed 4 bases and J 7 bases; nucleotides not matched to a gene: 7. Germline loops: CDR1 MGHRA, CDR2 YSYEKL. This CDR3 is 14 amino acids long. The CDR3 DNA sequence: TGCGCCAGCAGCCTTAACAGGGGTTTACAGCCCCAGCATTTT. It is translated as CASSLNRGLQPQHF.

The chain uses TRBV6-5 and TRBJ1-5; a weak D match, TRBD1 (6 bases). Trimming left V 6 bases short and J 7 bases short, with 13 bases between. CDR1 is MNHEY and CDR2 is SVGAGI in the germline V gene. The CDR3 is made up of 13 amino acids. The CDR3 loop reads CASSNRVGQPQHF. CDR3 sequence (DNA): TGTGCCAGCAGCAACAGGGTTGGGCAGCCCCAGCATTTT.

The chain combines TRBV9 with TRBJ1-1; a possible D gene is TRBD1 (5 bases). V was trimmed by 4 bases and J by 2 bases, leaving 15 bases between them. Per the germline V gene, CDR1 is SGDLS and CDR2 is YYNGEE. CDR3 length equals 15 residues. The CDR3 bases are TGTGCCAGCAGCCTCGACAGCTCTGTAAACACTGAAGCTTTCTTT. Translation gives CASSLDSSVNTEAFF.

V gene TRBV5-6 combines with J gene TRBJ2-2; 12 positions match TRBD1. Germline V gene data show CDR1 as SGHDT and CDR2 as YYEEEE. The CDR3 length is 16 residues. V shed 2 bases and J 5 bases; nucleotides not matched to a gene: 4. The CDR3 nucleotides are TGTGCCAGCAGCTTTGGGACAGGGGGCAGGACCGGGGAGCTGTTTTTT. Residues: CASSFGTGGRTGELFF.

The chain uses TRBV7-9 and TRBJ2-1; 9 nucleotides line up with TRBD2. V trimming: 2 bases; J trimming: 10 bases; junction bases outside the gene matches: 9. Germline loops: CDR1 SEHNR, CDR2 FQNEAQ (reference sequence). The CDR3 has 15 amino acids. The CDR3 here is CASSLFGGRASEQFF. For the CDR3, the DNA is TGTGCCAGCAGCTTATTCGGCGGGAGGGCCAGCGAGCAGTTCTTC.